The clone carrying this T cell receptor beta chain was detected a few times. Its cognate antigen is unknown. This sample is part of a study of cytomegalovirus exposure and HLA in healthy donors. Whole-study results and caveats: Upon later analysis, TCR association rates were observed to vary by HLA locus, being highest for DRB1 and lowest for HLA-C. The authors later linked a missense DCLRE1C variant to TCR beta V- and J-gene trimming.

At sampling all donors were nominally healthy, likely with unrecorded immune exposures. 13 Jbeta primers and 60 Vbeta primers were used for the PCR. Only in-frame clones appear in the TCRdb table, and some are missing; sequencing was by immunoSEQ multiplex PCR. Among 200,000 to 250,000 clones listed, roughly four fifths were seen once. Sequencing was carried out using PBMCs. The clonotype originates from a girl aged 2-10 years in good health and CMV-seronegative.

CDR3 residues: CASSESTNKQYF. In nucleotides, the CDR3 is TGTGCCAGCAGTGAGTCGACAAACAAGCAGTACTTC. This chain connects TRBV6-1 to TRBJ2-7; D is unclear. CDR1 and CDR2 from the germline V gene are MNHNS and SASEGT. There are 12 residues in the CDR3. Trimming cost V 3 bases and J 8 bases, with 11 bases left between them.